This T cell receptor beta chain was retrieved from a study of blood T cell repertoires in COVID-19. The overall study: Samples of COVID-19 (acute and convalescent) were obtained from the United States, Italy and Spain.

As processed by the authors: Quantification of nucleated cells was approximated via reference gene primer amplification. TCRdb's copy holds only in-frame clones and misses some; the assay was immunoSEQ multiplex PCR. The DNA gave D and trimming, while V, J and clone size come from that table. The table shows more than 95,000 clones, with 90% to 95% occurring only once. The TCR was taken from a human donor in a cohort sampled during active COVID-19. Sequenced material: peripheral blood.

The CDR3 DNA reads TGTGCCAGCAGCTCGGGACAGGGAGAGACCCAGTACTTC. It is translated as CASSSGQGETQYF. The chain joins TRBV7-3 to TRBJ2-5; the match to TRBD1 covers 9 bases. CDR1 is SGHTA and CDR2 is FQGTGA in the germline V gene. V shed 4 bases, J shed 4 bases, and the junction held 1 base outside the gene matches. CDR3 length equals 13 residues.